A selection of T cell receptor beta chains follows, all from one sample in a study of cytomegalovirus exposure and HLA in healthy donors. Sequencing was performed with immunoSEQ multiplex PCR; in TCRdb, only in-frame clones are kept and a portion is missing. The sample carries some 110,000 clones, less than 80% recorded once. Sequencing was done on a sample of PBMCs. These receptor sequences come from a woman between 45 and 60 years old in good health and CMV-seropositive. Both conserved end residues are part of each CDR3. D genes are given only for firm matches. Clone size appears in some rows only: once, few, many, or a class for an expanded clone.

v_call,clone_size,j_call,d_call,cdr3_aa
TRBV7-2,NA,TRBJ2-1,NA,CASSFPASSLDSYNEQFF
TRBV19,NA,TRBJ2-1,NA,CASSIGGRGDEQFF
TRBV15,once,TRBJ2-7,NA,CATSSPGQGFNEQYF
TRBV19,few,TRBJ2-7,TRBD1,CASSRYGDRSYYEQYF
TRBV29-1,NA,TRBJ2-7,TRBD2,CSAQATSGGVQYF
TRBV2,NA,TRBJ2-7,TRBD1,CASKQHRDSTYEQYF
TRBV6-1,NA,TRBJ2-7,TRBD1,CASSEQGQRIYEQYF
TRBV2,NA,TRBJ2-2,NA,CASSPPGGWNTGELFF
TRBV27,few,TRBJ1-1,NA,CASSSGTEAFF
TRBV18,NA,TRBJ2-7,NA,CASSPLEGRYEQYF
TRBV2,NA,TRBJ1-5,TRBD1,CASGRDRVNQPQHF
TRBV2,NA,TRBJ2-7,TRBD1,CASSDWTGQTYEQYF
TRBV19,NA,TRBJ1-6,NA,CASTTGSGSYNSPLHF
TRBV7-8,NA,TRBJ1-1,NA,CASSQGTANTEAFF
TRBV5-5,few,TRBJ1-1,NA,CASSFAQLNTEAFF
TRBV7-2,NA,TRBJ2-7,NA,CASTIRGGGRTGEQYF
TRBV6-5,NA,TRBJ1-5,NA,CASSSVYSNQPQHF
TRBV27,NA,TRBJ2-2,NA,CASGSVVVTYSTSTGELFF
TRBV19,NA,TRBJ2-2,NA,CASSVYLGAPDTGELFF
TRBV5-8,NA,TRBJ1-1,NA,CASSLGRELTNTEAFF
TRBV28,NA,TRBJ1-5,NA,CASTLPGEGDNQPQHF
TRBV5-1,once,TRBJ1-2,TRBD1,CASSLSGTANYGYTF
TRBV5-1,NA,TRBJ2-1,TRBD2,CASNPSGGAYNEQFF
TRBV6-1,NA,TRBJ2-4,NA,CASSDGAASKNIQYF
TRBV6-1,NA,TRBJ2-3,TRBD2,CASSVSSGSADTQYF
TRBV30,NA,TRBJ2-7,NA,CAWSRPGQAYEQYF
TRBV28,NA,TRBJ2-6,TRBD1,CASSQSQGAGGANVLTF
TRBV27,NA,TRBJ2-3,TRBD2,CASSYREADTQYF
TRBV10-3,NA,TRBJ1-3,TRBD1,CAITDRATSGNTIYF
TRBV29-1,NA,TRBJ1-3,NA,CSVDIGGSGNTIYF
TRBV27,NA,TRBJ1-1,NA,CASSPQGIANTEAFF
TRBV10-3,NA,TRBJ2-6,TRBD1,CAISESWTGNSGANVLTF
TRBV14,NA,TRBJ1-1,NA,CASSQGRVHIFF
TRBV19,NA,TRBJ1-5,TRBD1,CASRTMGQPSNQPQHF
TRBV18,NA,TRBJ2-7,NA,CASSPGDGRRHYEQYF
TRBV18,NA,TRBJ1-5,NA,CASSPQGVSNQPQHF
TRBV5-1,NA,TRBJ2-1,NA,CASSSSGDGYNEQFF
TRBV4-2,NA,TRBJ1-1,TRBD1,CASSRGQGESEAFF
TRBV7-3,NA,TRBJ1-1,NA,CASSFIIVGLTEAFF
TRBV25-1,NA,TRBJ1-2,NA,CASRSAVDGYTF
TRBV19,NA,TRBJ1-2,NA,CASSIVPRDGYTF
TRBV5-5,NA,TRBJ2-5,NA,CASSLRPGETQYF
TRBV5-1,NA,TRBJ2-1,TRBD2,CASSSLAGTSGRAKYNEQFF
TRBV30,NA,TRBJ1-1,TRBD1,CAWTGRHRGSTEAFF
TRBV5-1,NA,TRBJ2-7,TRBD1,CASSKTTGGVNEQYF
TRBV19,NA,TRBJ2-7,NA,CASRDKGAYEQYF
TRBV6-1,few,TRBJ1-1,TRBD1,CASSPTGGIEAFF
TRBV19,few,TRBJ1-4,NA,CASGAGANEKLFF
TRBV7-9,NA,TRBJ2-4,NA,CASSQAGSKNIQYF
TRBV10-3,NA,TRBJ2-1,NA,CAISPGLTLNEQFF
TRBV5-1,NA,TRBJ2-1,NA,CASSHTTDSISYNEQFF
TRBV9,NA,TRBJ2-7,TRBD2,CASSPGLVSYEQYF
TRBV7-2,NA,TRBJ2-5,TRBD1,CASSLGGQGKETQYF
TRBV2,few,TRBJ2-3,TRBD2,CASSEARGTSGSTDTQYF
TRBV5-1,few,TRBJ2-1,NA,CASSFGGSREQFF
TRBV5-1,NA,TRBJ1-1,NA,CASSLDVQGGLGGDTEAFF
TRBV7-2,NA,TRBJ1-1,NA,CASSLRAGVGGETTEAFF
TRBV7-8,NA,TRBJ1-1,NA,CASSLQTELNTEAFF
TRBV2,NA,TRBJ1-6,NA,CASNRDRASPLHF
TRBV7-9,NA,TRBJ2-1,NA,CASSLGSSNEQFF